The sequence of this T cell receptor (beta chain) was determined in a study of Ad26.COV2.S vaccination and SARS-CoV-2 variants. Whole-study findings and limits: Vaccinees reportedly had broad spike-specific CD8+ and CD4+ T cell responses.

Treatment indicated: about 20 received Ad26.COV2.S at low or high dose, single or two shots; 5 received placebo; per-sample allocation not given. Samples came from day 63 after the first vaccine or placebo injection. An adult of 18-55 years in Boston served as donor. The CDR3 loop spans 13 amino acids. Trimming took 0 bases from V and 10 from J; bases not matched to a gene: 6. Method: immunoSEQ multiplex PCR; TCRdb's copy keeps in-frame clones and lacks some. In the table there are under 550,000 clones, around 89% of which are singletons. Note on this clone: Its antigen is not known.

The TCR originated in a person aged 18-65 years who received the Ad26.COV2.S COVID-19 vaccine or a placebo. This sample comprised peripheral blood, obtained in a trial of Ad26.COV2.S vaccine versus placebo. This sequence joins TRBV5-3 and TRBJ2-5; TRBD2 agrees at 7 bases. TRBV5-3 is given ORF status, its function remaining uncertain. The CDR3 nucleotides are TGTGCCAGAAGCTTGGTCCCTAGCGGACTCCAGTACTTC. It translates to CARSLVPSGLQYF.